The source of this T cell receptor beta chain is a study of blood T cell repertoires in COVID-19. Study as a whole: Samples of COVID-19 (acute and convalescent) were obtained from the United States, Italy and Spain.

The CDR3 length is 12 residues. Trimming left V 4 bases short and J 5 bases short, with 9 bases between. Germline V lookup: CDR1 LNHNV, CDR2 YYDKDF (reference sequence). All enrollees were about 18 to 90 years old and from under 25 US areas. Cohorts were assigned according to the clinical history that participants reported. In the study's own analysis: Reference gene primer amplification gave nucleated cell count estimates. Libraries were prepared by immunoSEQ multiplex PCR; TCRdb keeps only in-frame clonotypes and omits some of them. V, J and clone size are those of that table, while D and trimming were read from the DNA. This table has fewer than 350,000 clones, about nine tenths appearing once.

Sequencing was performed on PBMCs or T cells enriched from blood (not recorded which). This chain uses TRBV15 with TRBJ2-7, with TRBD1 as a possible D gene (6 bases). The source of this sequence is a woman in her thirties or forties who had recovered from COVID-19. CDR3 residues: CATSTRGDEQYF. For the CDR3, the DNA is TGTGCCACCAGCACCAGGGGAGACGAGCAGTACTTC. Using reference TRBV15 and TRBJ2-7 for the parts outside the CDR3, the full variable domain is DAMVIQNPRYQVTQFGKPVTLSCSQTLNHNVMYWYQQKSSQAPKLLFHYYDKDFNNEADTPDNFQSRRPNTSFCFLDIRSPGLGDTAMYLCATSTRGDEQYFGPGTRLTVT.